Described below is a single T cell receptor beta chain sequence and its context. Germline V lookup: CDR1 SGHAT, CDR2 FQDESV (reference sequence). The CDR3 totals 13 residues. Trimming pared 3 bases from V and 1 base from J, leaving 7 bases between. This specimen belongs to a study of OX40 agonist ivuxolimab in advanced cancers. Here immunoSEQ multiplex PCR was the method, and the copy in TCRdb shows in-frame clones only, minus some. The table includes tens of thousands of clones, 82% detected once. This receptor was obtained from an adult with an advanced solid tumor such as melanoma, head and neck, liver or kidney cancer. The chain links TRBV11-1 to TRBJ2-7, with D possibly TRBD2 on 5 matching bases. The source material was CD4+ or CD8+ T cells sorted from blood, sampled in a trial of the OX40 agonist ivuxolimab. The CDR3 sequence is CASSFGESYEQYF. The CDR3 region has the DNA TGTGCCAGCAGCTTTGGGGAGTCCTACGAGCAGTACTTC.